Here is one T cell receptor (beta chain) with its context. Its antigen is currently unknown. In the authors' methods: ImmunoSEQ sequences covered only the junction and lacked quality scores; filtering therefore differed. Here immunoSEQ multiplex PCR was the method, and the copy in TCRdb shows in-frame clones only, minus some. From that table come the V and J calls and clone size; the DNA was used to work out D and trimming. Here the sample spans about 2 million clones, over 85% being singletons. The data stem from a study of shared clonotypes between healthy human individuals. Germline V gene lookup returns CDR1 SGHVS and CDR2 FNYEAQ. V dropped 3 bases and J dropped 0 bases, with 17 bases sitting between them. The CDR3 is 17 residues long. In the naive CD8 group, cells lacked CD45RO and were positively selected for CCR7, so terminally differentiated effector memory CD45RA+ cells were left out. All the donors were Caucasian adults who lived in Nashville, Tennessee.

Broader study findings: Larger estimated richness was generally recorded for naive subsets relative to memory subsets. Exclusively blood specimens were collected; tissue repertoires likely differ.

The sequence was collected from a man in his late teens or twenties in good health. Sequencing used naive CD8+ T cells sorted from blood. This chain connects TRBV7-6 to TRBJ1-1, with a possible D match to TRBD1 (5 bases). CDR3 in DNA: TGTGCCAGCAGCTTCGGCGACAGCCAACTCATGAACACTGAAGCTTTCTTT. This encodes CASSFGDSQLMNTEAFF.